This T cell receptor (beta chain) was recorded in a study of shared clonotypes between healthy human individuals. CDR1 is SEHNR, CDR2 FQNEAQ, per germline (reference sequence). V lost 5 bases to trimming and J lost 3 bases, with 16 bases between them. The CDR3 sequence is 15 residues long. The repertoire was sequenced with immunoSEQ multiplex PCR; TCRdb's copy has only in-frame clones and lacks some. The sample has about 2.4 million clones; approximately 94% are singletons. The clonotype was recovered from a man between 18 and 35 years old in good health. Some clones in this sample may be carry-over from other donors' samples. Material for sequencing was naive CD4+ T cells from PBMCs. Subset denoted: CD45RA+ positively selected. J is TRBJ1-1 and V is TRBV7-9; D not certain. The CDR3: CASSLSGITYTEAFF. CDR3 nucleotides: TGTGCCAGCAGCCTGTCCGGGATTACTTACACTGAAGCTTTCTTT.